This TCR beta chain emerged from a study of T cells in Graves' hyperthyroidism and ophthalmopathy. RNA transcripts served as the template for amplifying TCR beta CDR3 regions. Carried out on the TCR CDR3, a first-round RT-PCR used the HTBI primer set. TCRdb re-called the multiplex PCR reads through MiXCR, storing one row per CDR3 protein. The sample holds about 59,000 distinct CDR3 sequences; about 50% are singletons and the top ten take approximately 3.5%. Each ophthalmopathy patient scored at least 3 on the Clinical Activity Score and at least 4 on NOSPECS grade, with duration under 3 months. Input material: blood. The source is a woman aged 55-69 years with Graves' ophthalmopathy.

CDR3 sequence (DNA): TGCGCCAGCAGGGGTGGACAGGGACACACCGGGGAGCAGTACTTC. As protein: CASRGGQGHTGEQYF. The J gene is TRBJ2-7, the V gene TRBV5-1; 8 nucleotides agree with TRBD1. Trimming took 5 bases from V and 7 from J; bases not matched to a gene: 14. Germline values: CDR1 SGHRS, CDR2 YFSETQ. This CDR3 has 15 amino acids.